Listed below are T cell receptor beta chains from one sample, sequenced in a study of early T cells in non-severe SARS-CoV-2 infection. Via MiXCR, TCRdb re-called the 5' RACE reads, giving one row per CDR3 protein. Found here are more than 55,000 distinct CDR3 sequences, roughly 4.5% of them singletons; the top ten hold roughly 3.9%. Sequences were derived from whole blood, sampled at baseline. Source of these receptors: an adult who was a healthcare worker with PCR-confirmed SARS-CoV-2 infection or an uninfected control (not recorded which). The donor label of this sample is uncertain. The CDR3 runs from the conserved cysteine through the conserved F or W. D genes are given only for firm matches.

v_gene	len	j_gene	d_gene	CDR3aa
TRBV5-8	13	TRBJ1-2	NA	CASSLRSYYGYTF
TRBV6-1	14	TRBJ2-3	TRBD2	CASSEAGGTDTQYF
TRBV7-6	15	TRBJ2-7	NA	CASSLAPGSSYEQYF
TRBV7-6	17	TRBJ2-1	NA	CASSIERDERGDNEQFF
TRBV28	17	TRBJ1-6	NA	CASSFAAVGQLNSPLHF
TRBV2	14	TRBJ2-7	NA	CASSGPSRPYEQYF
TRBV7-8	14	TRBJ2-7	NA	CASSLATGPYEQYF
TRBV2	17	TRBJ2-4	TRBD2	CASREGLAGIAKNIQYF
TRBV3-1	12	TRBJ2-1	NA	CASSQVDRGLLF
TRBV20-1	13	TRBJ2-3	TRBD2	CSAPTSGTDTQYF
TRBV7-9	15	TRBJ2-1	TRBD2	CASRVSGGRLNEQFF
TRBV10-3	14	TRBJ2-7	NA	CAISENRFSYEQYF
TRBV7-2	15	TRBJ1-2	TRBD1	CASSPQVTGNYGYTF
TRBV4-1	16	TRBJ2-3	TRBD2	CASSQHSGGTTDTQYF
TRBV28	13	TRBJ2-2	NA	CASSYGTFGELFF
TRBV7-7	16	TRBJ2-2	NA	CASSFGAHSGTGELFF
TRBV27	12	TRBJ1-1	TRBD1	CASRAGGTEAFF
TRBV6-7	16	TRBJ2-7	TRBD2	CASSYVLADSSYEQYF
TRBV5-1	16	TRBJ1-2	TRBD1	CASSLVMRQGHYGYTF
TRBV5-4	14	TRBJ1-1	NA	CASSSAGRQAEAFF
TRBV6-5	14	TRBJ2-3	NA	CASSYYSSTDTQYF
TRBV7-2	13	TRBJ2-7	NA	CASSLEGRYEQYF
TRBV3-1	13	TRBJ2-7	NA	CASSQDRKIGQYF
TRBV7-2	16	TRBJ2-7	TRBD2	CASSLAPSGGVYEQYF
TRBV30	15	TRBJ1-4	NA	CAWSVPARVEEKLFF
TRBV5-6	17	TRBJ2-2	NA	CASSLPHRGSGDGELFF
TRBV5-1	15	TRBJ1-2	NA	CASSPRDTPNYGYTF
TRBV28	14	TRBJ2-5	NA	CASSVSVGQETQYF
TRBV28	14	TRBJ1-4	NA	CASTERQAGGKLFF
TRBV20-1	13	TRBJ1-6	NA	CSASPGLGSPLHF
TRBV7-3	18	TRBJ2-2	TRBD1	CASSPDRGEPANTGELFF
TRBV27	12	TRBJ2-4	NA	CASSIAKNIQYF
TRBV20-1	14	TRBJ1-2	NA	CSAPPVALIRGYTF
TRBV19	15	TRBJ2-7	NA	CASSMSLRGPYEQYF
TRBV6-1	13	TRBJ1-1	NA	CASSEAQRTEAFF
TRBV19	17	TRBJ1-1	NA	CASSMYARFTMNTEAFF
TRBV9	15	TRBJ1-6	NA	CASSYDWGDNSPLHF
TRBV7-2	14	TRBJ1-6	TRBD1	CASRDRVYNSPLHF
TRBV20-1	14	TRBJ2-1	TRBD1	CSARGPGQGYEQFF
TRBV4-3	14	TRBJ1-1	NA	CASSQDGTVTEAFF
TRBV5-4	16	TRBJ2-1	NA	CASRNITGQLGNEQFF
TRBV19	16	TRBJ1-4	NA	CASPHRPVEPNEKLFF
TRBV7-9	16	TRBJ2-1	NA	CASSLAEGPSYNEQFF
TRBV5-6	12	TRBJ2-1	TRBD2	CASSERGNEQFF
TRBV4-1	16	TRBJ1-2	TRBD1	CASSQIDDRGYYGYTF
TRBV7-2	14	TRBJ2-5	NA	CASSLDSNQETQYF
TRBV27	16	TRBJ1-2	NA	CASSLISPKGRYGYTF
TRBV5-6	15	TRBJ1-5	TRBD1	CASSLWTGRQQPQHF
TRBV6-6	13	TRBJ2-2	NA	CASSYMDTGELFF
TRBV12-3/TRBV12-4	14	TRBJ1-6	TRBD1	CASSFGQGNSPLHF
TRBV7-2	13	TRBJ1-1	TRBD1	CASSQDRGREAFF